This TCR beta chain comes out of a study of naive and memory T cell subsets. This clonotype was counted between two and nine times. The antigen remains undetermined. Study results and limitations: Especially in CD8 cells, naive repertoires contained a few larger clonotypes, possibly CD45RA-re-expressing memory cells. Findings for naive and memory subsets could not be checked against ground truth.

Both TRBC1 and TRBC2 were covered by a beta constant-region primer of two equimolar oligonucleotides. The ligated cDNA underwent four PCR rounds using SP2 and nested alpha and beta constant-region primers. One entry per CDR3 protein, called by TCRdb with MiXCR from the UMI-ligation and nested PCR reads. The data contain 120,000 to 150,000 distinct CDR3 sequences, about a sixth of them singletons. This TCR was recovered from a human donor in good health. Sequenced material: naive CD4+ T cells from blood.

CDR3 region: CASKDEGWNEQYF. CDR3 nucleotides: TGTGCCAGCAAGGACGAGGGGTGGAACGAGCAGTACTTC. The V and J genes are TRBV6-2 or TRBV6-3 and TRBJ2-7; D tentatively fits TRBD1 or TRBD2 (5 bases each). The CDR3 runs to 13 residues. Per germline, CDR1 MNHEY and CDR2 SVGEGT. V dropped 7 bases and J dropped 5 bases, with 15 bases sitting between them.